Detailed here is one T cell receptor beta chain. Its cognate antigen is unknown. This CDR3 is 18 amino acids long. Germline V CDR1 and CDR2: SGHRS, YFSETQ. Between the trimmed V and J ends, which lost 0 bases and 1 base, there was a span of 17 bases. The sample is drawn from a study of immune evolution from preneoplasia to lung adenocarcinoma. Findings and limits, study-wide: Normal lung had highest clonality; later lesions appeared denser, more diverse.

Assay used: immunoSEQ multiplex PCR; TCRdb lists only in-frame clones, some missing. The repertoire holds around 6,100 clones, approximately 89% seen once, with 4% to 5% in the top ten. The TCR was taken from a person aged 50-70 years with lung adenocarcinoma. The sample taken for sequencing was FFPE invasive lung adenocarcinoma tissue. The rearrangement links TRBV5-1 to TRBJ1-5; weak D call: TRBD1 (5 bases). DNA for the CDR3: TGCGCCAGCAGCTTGGGTCCGAGAGGGGCAGGGAGCAATCAGCCCCAGCATTTT. This translates into CASSLGPRGAGSNQPQHF.